Below, 19 T cell receptor beta chains from the same sample are listed, as sequenced in a study of chemoradiotherapy in HPV16-positive cancers. Produced via immunoSEQ multiplex PCR; TCRdb's table is partial and in-frame only. The sample has around 23,000 clones, 80% to 90% seen once. Source: blood, taken from a patient who underwent chemoradiotherapy. These receptors originate from a human donor with HPV-associated anogenital cancer.

The V and J genes are TRBV7-9 and TRBJ1-1; D not resolved. V gave up 1 base and J gave up 5 bases, with 11 bases separating them. Germline V gene data show CDR1 as SEHNR and CDR2 as FQNEAQ (reference sequence). The CDR3 covers 14 residues. Written as DNA, the CDR3 is TGTGCCAGCAGCTTAGAAGGCAGCAGGACTGAAGCTTTCTTT. Amino acids: CASSLEGSRTEAFF.

The genes are TRBV5-1 and TRBJ1-1; no clear D gene. V lost 2 bases and J 6 bases, leaving 5 bases between the germline ends. Germline CDR1 and CDR2: SGHRS and YFSETQ. CDR3 length equals 11 residues. CDR3 DNA: TGCGCCAGCAGCTTCGGAGCTGAAGCTTTCTTT. It codes for CASSFGAEAFF.

This chain links TRBV11-2 with TRBJ2-2, with 10 bases that match TRBD2. The junction had 12 bases not matched to a gene; V was cut back by 3 bases and J by 5 bases. The CDR3 has 18 amino acids. Germline V lookup: CDR1 SGHAT, CDR2 FQNNGV. CDR3: CASSFPPSGGARTGELFF. DNA of the CDR3: TGTGCCAGCAGCTTCCCACCGAGCGGGGGGGCTCGAACCGGGGAGCTGTTTTTT.

The J gene is TRBJ1-2, the V gene TRBV6-4; TRBD1 is a possible D gene (5 bases). Trimming left V 6 bases short and J 5 bases short, with 13 bases between. The CDR3 has 13 amino acids. Germline assignment: CDR1 MRHNA and CDR2 SNTAGT. The DNA of the CDR3 is TGTGCCAGCAGCCCCGGGGCCGAGTATGGCTACACCTTC. Translated, it gives CASSPGAEYGYTF.

The chain is built from TRBV19 and TRBJ2-3, with 10 bases that match TRBD2. There are 16 residues in the CDR3. CDR1 is LNHDA, CDR2 SQIVND, per germline (reference sequence). V was clipped by 4 bases and J by 2 bases; unmatched bases: 6. The DNA for the CDR3 is TGTGCCAGTAGTAAACAGCGGGGGGGAAACACAGATACGCAGTATTTT. Translation: CASSKQRGGNTDTQYF.

The rearrangement uses TRBV10-3 and TRBJ2-5, with D perhaps TRBD1 (7 bases). Germline V gives CDR1 ENHRY, CDR2 SYGVKD. This CDR3 region has 13 residues. Trimming shortened V by 7 bases and J by 2 bases, and 11 bases separated the two germline ends. CDR3 in amino acids: CAIKGAGQETQYF. DNA for the CDR3: TGTGCCATCAAGGGGGCGGGACAAGAGACCCAGTACTTC.

There are a few counts of this clone. The chain uses TRBV7-2 and TRBJ2-5, with TRBD2 matching 15 bases. The CDR3 loop spans 17 amino acids. The V segment lost 1 base and the J segment 4 bases; nucleotides outside the gene matches: 4. The germline V gene has CDR1 SGHTA and CDR2 FQGNSA. In DNA form, the CDR3 reads TGTGCCAGCAGCTTAGGGACTAGCGGGGGGGCTCTAGAGACCCAGTACTTC. Translation gives CASSLGTSGGALETQYF.

V gene TRBV7-2 combines with J gene TRBJ2-5; 8 bases agree with TRBD2. This CDR3 has 15 amino acids. The ends lost 8 bases at V and 4 bases at J; junction bases unmatched: 12. CDR1 is SGHTA, CDR2 FQGNSA, per germline. For the CDR3, the DNA is TGTGCCAGCTGTCGGGGGGGCAGTTCCGGAGAGACCCAGTACTTC. Residues: CASCRGGSSGETQYF.

This chain's CDR3 is CASSLVIVGSTGELFF. The CDR3 DNA reads TGTGCCAGCAGCTTAGTAATTGTCGGGAGTACCGGGGAGCTGTTTTTT. The genes are TRBV7-2 and TRBJ2-2, with D tentatively TRBD2 (6 bases). V was trimmed by 1 base and J by 5 bases, leaving 14 bases between them. CDR3 length: 16 amino acids. Germline CDR1 is SGHTA and CDR2 is FQGNSA.

J is TRBJ2-5 and V is TRBV7-2; a weak D match, TRBD2 (6 bases). The CDR3 runs 16 residues. Trimming left V 1 base short and J 6 bases short, with 18 bases between. Germline V lookup: CDR1 SGHTA, CDR2 FQGNSA. CDR3: CASSLDFVGGWKTQYF. For the CDR3, the DNA is TGTGCCAGCAGCTTAGATTTCGTTGGGGGGTGGAAGACCCAGTACTTC. Supplemented by reference TRBV7-2 and TRBJ2-5, the full variable domain reads GAGVSQSPSNKVTEKGKDVELRCDPISGHTALYWYRQSLGQGLEFLIYFQGNSAPDKSGLPSDRFSAERTGGSVSTLTIQRTQQEDSAVYLCASSLDFVGGWKTQYFGPGTRLLVL.

V and J are TRBV6-5 and TRBJ1-1, with D unclear. Looked up from germline, CDR1 is MNHEY and CDR2 is SVGAGI. With 6 bases removed from V and 4 bases from J, the gap between germline ends came to 6 bases. The CDR3 is made up of 11 amino acids. In DNA form, the CDR3 reads TGTGCCAGCAGAGTCGGCACTGAAGCTTTCTTT. Amino acids: CASRVGTEAFF.

CDR3 in amino acids: CASRLEGATYTEAFF. The CDR3 nucleotides are TGCGCCAGCAGGCTGGAGGGGGCGACGTACACTGAAGCTTTCTTT. V and J are TRBV5-1 and TRBJ1-1; 7 nucleotides agree with TRBD1. With 5 bases clipped from V and 3 bases from J, the junction kept 10 bases outside the gene matches. In germline, CDR1 is SGHRS, CDR2 YFSETQ. This CDR3 has 15 residues.

This chain connects TRBV6-1 to TRBJ1-4; perhaps TRBD1 as D (5 bases). Trimming stripped 7 bases from V and 6 bases from J, with 18 bases between. Germline V gene sequence: CDR1 MNHNS, CDR2 SASEGT. The CDR3 totals 15 residues. CDR3 coding DNA: TGTGCCAGCAACGTTTATCCCGTACAGGATGAAAAACTGTTTTTT. Protein sequence: CASNVYPVQDEKLFF.

The V and J genes are TRBV5-8 and TRBJ2-3; either TRBD1 or TRBD2 may supply D (6 bases each). The V and J ends lost 4 bases and 2 bases respectively, with 20 bases between them. This CDR3 region has 17 residues. In germline, CDR1 is SGHTS, CDR2 YDEGEE. The CDR3 nucleotides are TGTGCCAGCAGCCGTGCGTTTGTGGGGGGCCACACAGATACGCAGTATTTT. Translated, it gives CASSRAFVGGHTDTQYF.

This clone was recorded a few times. The genes are TRBV9 and TRBJ1-4; D is perhaps TRBD1 (5 bases). Germline CDR1 reads SGDLS; CDR2 reads YYNGEE. V was clipped by 2 bases and J by 8 bases, with 13 bases between them. CDR3 length equals 14 residues. The CDR3 nucleotides read TGTGCCAGCAGCGTGTGGGGGTCCGGGGAAAAACTGTTTTTT. Protein: CASSVWGSGEKLFF.

CDR3 sequence reads: CASSMGGNTGELFF. CDR3 DNA: TGCGCCAGCAGCATGGGGGGGAACACCGGGGAGCTGTTTTTT. The rearrangement joins TRBV5-1 to TRBJ2-2; possible D gene TRBD2, 6 bases. The V end was cut by 4 bases, the J end by 1 base, with 8 bases between. Germline assignment: CDR1 SGHRS and CDR2 YFSETQ. The CDR3 is 14 amino acids. The full variable domain, completed using reference TRBV5-1 and TRBJ2-2, is KAGVTQTPRYLIKTRGQQVTLSCSPISGHRSVSWYQQTPGQGLQFLFEYFSETQRNKGNFPGRFSGRQFSNSRSEMNVSTLELGDSALYLCASSMGGNTGELFFGEGSRLTVL.

The V call is TRBV5-1, the J call TRBJ2-5; possibly TRBD1 or TRBD2 for D (6 bases each). Germline CDR1 reads SGHRS; CDR2 reads YFSETQ. CDR3 length: 15 amino acids. Trimming shortened V by 6 bases and J by 0 bases, and 15 bases separated the two germline ends. The CDR3 bases are TGCGCCAGCAAGGGGGGCCGAGTTGACCAAGAGACCCAGTACTTC. It specifies CASKGGRVDQETQYF.

The chain has TRBV10-2 and TRBJ2-7, with 8 bases identical to TRBD1. The length of the CDR3 is 14 residues. The junction had 5 bases not matched to a gene; V was cut back by 6 bases and J by 1 base. In germline, CDR1 is WSHSY, CDR2 SAAADI. In nucleotides, the CDR3 is TGCGCCAGCAGCCGGGACAGGCCTTCCTACGAGCAGTACTTC. Amino acid sequence: CASSRDRPSYEQYF.

This chain links TRBV12-5 with TRBJ2-2; tentatively, D is TRBD1 (6 bases). This CDR3 comprises 14 residues. V lost 3 bases to trimming and J lost 5 bases, with 10 bases between them. CDR1 LGHNT and CDR2 FRNRAP come from the germline V gene. The CDR3, as DNA: TGTGCTAGTGGTTTAGGGACACCGACCGGGGAGCTGTTTTTT. This sequence encodes CASGLGTPTGELFF.